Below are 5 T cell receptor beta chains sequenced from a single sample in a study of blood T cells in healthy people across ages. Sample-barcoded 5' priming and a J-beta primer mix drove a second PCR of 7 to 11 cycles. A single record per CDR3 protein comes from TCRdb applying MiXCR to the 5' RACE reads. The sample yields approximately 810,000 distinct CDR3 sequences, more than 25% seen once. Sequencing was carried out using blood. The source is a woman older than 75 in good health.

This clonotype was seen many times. The DNA for the CDR3 is TGTGCCAGCAGTTTCCGACAGGGAACGAGGGCTCTACGTGGGCAGTACTTC. Protein product: CASSFRQGTRALRGQYF. The gene calls are TRBV6-5 and TRBJ2-7; TRBD1 agrees at 7 bases. The CDR3 has 17 residues. CDR1 is MNHEY, CDR2 SVGAGI, per germline. J lost 9 bases, V lost 4 bases, and 21 bases had no gene match.

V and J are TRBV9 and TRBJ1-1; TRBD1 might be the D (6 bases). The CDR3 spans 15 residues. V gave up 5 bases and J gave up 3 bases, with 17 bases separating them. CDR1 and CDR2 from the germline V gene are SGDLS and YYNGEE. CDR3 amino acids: CASSPTQGTHTEAFF. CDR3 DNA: TGTGCCAGCAGTCCAACCCAGGGGACTCACACTGAAGCTTTCTTT.

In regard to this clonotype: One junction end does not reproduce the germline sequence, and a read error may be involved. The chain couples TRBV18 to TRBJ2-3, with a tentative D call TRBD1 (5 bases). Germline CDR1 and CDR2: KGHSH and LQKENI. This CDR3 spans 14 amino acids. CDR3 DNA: TGTGCCAGCCCACCCAGCGACAGTTCAGATACGCAGTATTTT. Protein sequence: CASPPSDSSDTQYF.

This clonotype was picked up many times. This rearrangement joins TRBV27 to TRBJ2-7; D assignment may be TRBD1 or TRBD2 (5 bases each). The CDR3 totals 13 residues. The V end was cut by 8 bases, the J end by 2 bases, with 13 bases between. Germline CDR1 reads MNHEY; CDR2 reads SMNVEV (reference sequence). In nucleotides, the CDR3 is TGTGCCAGCTCAGGGACGCCTCCCTACGAGCAGTACTTC. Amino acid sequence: CASSGTPPYEQYF.

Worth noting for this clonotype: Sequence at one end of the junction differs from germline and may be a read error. CDR3: CTSSEIQGTGYEQYF. The CDR3 DNA reads TGTACCAGCAGTGAGATACAGGGAACCGGCTACGAGCAGTACTTC. The chain employs TRBV2 and TRBJ2-7; D is possibly TRBD1 (6 bases). Per germline, CDR1 SNHLY and CDR2 FYNNEI. CDR3 length: 15 residues.